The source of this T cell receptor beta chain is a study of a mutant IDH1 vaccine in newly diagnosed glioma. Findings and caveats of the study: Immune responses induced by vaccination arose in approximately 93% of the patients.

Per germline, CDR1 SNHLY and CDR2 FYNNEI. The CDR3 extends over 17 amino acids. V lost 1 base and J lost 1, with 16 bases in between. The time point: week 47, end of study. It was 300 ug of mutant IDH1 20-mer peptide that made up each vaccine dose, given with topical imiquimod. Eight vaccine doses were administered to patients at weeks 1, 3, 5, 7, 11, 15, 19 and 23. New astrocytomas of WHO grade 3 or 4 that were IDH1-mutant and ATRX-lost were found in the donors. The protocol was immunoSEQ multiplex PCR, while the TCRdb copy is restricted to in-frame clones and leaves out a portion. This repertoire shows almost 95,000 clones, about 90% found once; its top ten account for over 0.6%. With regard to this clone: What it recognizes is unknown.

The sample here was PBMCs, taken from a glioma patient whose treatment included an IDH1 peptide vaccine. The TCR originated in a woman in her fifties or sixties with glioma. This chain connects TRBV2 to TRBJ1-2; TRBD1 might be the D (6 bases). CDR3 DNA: TGTGCCAGCAGTGAAGATCGGTTGGGGGGCCATAACTATGGCTACACCTTC. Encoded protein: CASSEDRLGGHNYGYTF.